This passage covers 21 T cell receptor beta chains from one sample sequenced in a study of graft-versus-host responses after intestinal transplantation. Their target antigens are unknown. The assay was immunoSEQ multiplex PCR, and TCRdb's table has in-frame clones only and misses some. The sample holds about 110,000 clones, around 94% seen once. The material was unstimulated CD8+ T cells sorted from spleen or lymph node cells, obtained before transplant. The source of these receptors is a human donor who was the organ donor for an intestinal transplant.

The chain has TRBV9 and TRBJ1-5; D possibly corresponds to TRBD1 (6 bases). The CDR3 consists of 13 residues. The V gene lost 0 bases and the J gene lost 9 bases, with 10 bases spanning the gap. Germline lookup yields CDR1 SGDLS and CDR2 YYNGEE. The CDR3 here is CASSVEGDGPQHF. CDR3 bases: TGTGCCAGCAGCGTAGAGGGGGACGGGCCCCAGCATTTT.

This chain connects TRBV7-4 to TRBJ2-2, with 7 bases matching TRBD2. Germline V gene sequence: CDR1 SGHVT, CDR2 SQSDAQ. The CDR3 runs 15 residues. J was trimmed by 3 bases and V by 6 bases; bases with no gene match: 7. In nucleotides, the CDR3 is TGTGCCAGCAGACAGCTAGCGGACGACACCGGGGAGCTGTTTTTT. This sequence encodes CASRQLADDTGELFF.

This clone came up once. The chain has TRBV5-4 and TRBJ1-1; TRBD1 might be the D (6 bases). V lost 4 bases and J lost 6, with 19 bases in between. The germline CDR1 and CDR2 sequences are SGHNT and YYREEE (reference sequence). CDR3 length: 15 residues. CDR3 residues: CASSPRLGGRPEAFF. For the CDR3, the DNA is TGTGCCAGCAGCCCCCGGTTGGGGGGGCGCCCTGAAGCTTTCTTT. Full variable domain (rest looked up from reference TRBV5-4 and TRBJ1-1): ETGVTQSPTHLIKTRGQQVTLRCSSQSGHNTVSWYQQALGQGPQFIFQYYREEENGRGNFPPRFSGLQFPNYSSELNVNALELDDSALYLCASSPRLGGRPEAFFGQGTRLTVV.

The V gene is TRBV27, the J gene TRBJ1-2, with D possibly being TRBD1 (5 bases). Germline CDR1 reads MNHEY; CDR2 reads SMNVEV (reference sequence). Trimming stripped 0 bases from V and 7 bases from J, with 12 bases between. The CDR3 runs to 14 residues. In DNA, the CDR3 is TGTGCCAGCAGTTTATCGAACGGGGCTGGTGGCTACACCTTC. This sequence encodes CASSLSNGAGGYTF.

This clone has a single count. V usage is TRBV6-1 and J usage is TRBJ2-7, with D perhaps TRBD2 (5 bases). Germline assignment: CDR1 MNHNS and CDR2 SASEGT. The CDR3 consists of 15 residues. Trimming left V 5 bases short and J 2 bases short, with 16 bases between. The CDR3 spells CASSPEGGSPYEQYF. The CDR3 bases are TGTGCCAGCAGTCCAGAGGGCGGGTCACCCTACGAGCAGTACTTC.

J is TRBJ2-2 and V is TRBV5-6; D is ambiguous. The germline V and J ends were trimmed by 0 bases and 1 base, with 7 bases remaining between them. Germline V gene lookup returns CDR1 SGHDT and CDR2 YYEEEE. The CDR3 has 15 residues. Here the CDR3 reads CASSLGQLNTGELFF. In DNA form, the CDR3 reads TGTGCCAGCAGCTTGGGCCAGTTGAACACCGGGGAGCTGTTTTTT.

This clone was observed a single time. The chain combines TRBV4-1 with TRBJ2-1, with TRBD2 matching over 8 bases. V shed 0 bases, J shed 0 bases, and the junction held 4 bases outside the gene matches. This CDR3 is 17 amino acids long. CDR1 is MGHRA, CDR2 YSYEKL, per germline. The CDR3 sequence is CASSQEVLADSYNEQFF. The CDR3 DNA sequence: TGCGCCAGCAGCCAAGAGGTACTAGCGGACTCCTACAATGAGCAGTTCTTC.

The gene calls are TRBV5-6 and TRBJ2-7; D may match TRBD1 or TRBD2 (5 bases each). The CDR3 contains 17 residues. CDR1 and CDR2 from the germline V gene are SGHDT and YYEEEE. V gave up 4 bases and J gave up 1 base, with 21 bases separating them. The CDR3 coding sequence is TGTGCCAGCAGCCTAGCCCTTCACGGGACGAATTCCTACGAGCAGTACTTC. It specifies CASSLALHGTNSYEQYF.

V is TRBV9 and J is TRBJ2-1; 10 bases fit TRBD1. Germline CDR1 reads SGDLS; CDR2 reads YYNGEE. The CDR3 is made up of 18 amino acids. The trim removed 7 bases at V and 4 bases at J, leaving 17 bases unmatched. The CDR3 here is CASGEGTGEVQRYNEQFF. Here the CDR3 DNA reads TGTGCCAGCGGCGAGGGGACAGGGGAAGTTCAGCGTTACAATGAGCAGTTCTTC. The complete variable domain, with remaining parts taken from reference TRBV9 and TRBJ2-1, reads DSGVTQTPKHLITATGQRVTLRCSPRSGDLSVYWYQQSLDQGLQFLIQYYNGEERAKGNILERFSAQQFPDLHSELNLSSLELGDSALYFCASGEGTGEVQRYNEQFFGPGTRLTVL.

The J gene is TRBJ2-1, the V gene TRBV4-3; 10 positions agree with TRBD2. Germline values: CDR1 LGHNA, CDR2 YSLEER. V was clipped by 5 bases and J by 0 bases; unmatched bases: 7. CDR3 length: 17 amino acids. This chain's CDR3 is CASSLTSGIYSYNEQFF. CDR3 in DNA: TGCGCCAGCAGCTTAACTAGCGGGATTTACTCCTACAATGAGCAGTTCTTC.

This clone was found once. The gene calls are TRBV4-1 and TRBJ1-1; 8 bases align to TRBD1. Germline assignment: CDR1 MGHRA and CDR2 YSYEKL. The CDR3 spans 15 residues. J was trimmed by 4 bases and V by 4 bases; bases with no gene match: 8. CDR3 in DNA: TGCGCCAGCAGCCGGACGACAGGGGACGCCACTGAAGCTTTCTTT. It is translated as CASSRTTGDATEAFF.

The CDR3 DNA reads as TGTGCCAGCAGCGGACAGGGGGATCAGCCCCAGCATTTT. It encodes CASSGQGDQPQHF. V and J are TRBV27 and TRBJ1-5; 10 positions agree with TRBD1. The CDR3 contains 13 residues. Germline V gene sequence: CDR1 MNHEY, CDR2 SMNVEV (reference sequence). V gave up 6 bases and J gave up 5 bases; unmatched junction bases: 1.

CDR3 coding DNA: TGTGCCAGCAGTTCCCCGCGGGCCCCACTCCCCTACGAGCAGTACTTC. It is translated as CASSSPRAPLPYEQYF. The chain employs TRBV28 and TRBJ2-7, with D possibly being TRBD2 (5 bases). The V end lost 4 bases, the J end lost 2 bases, and 18 bases lay between the germline ends. The CDR3 runs to 16 residues. CDR1 and CDR2 (germline): MDHEN, SYDVKM.

The gene calls are TRBV5-1 and TRBJ1-3; the match to TRBD1 covers 7 bases. The germline CDR1 and CDR2 sequences are SGHRS and YFSETQ. This CDR3 is 13 amino acids long. V was clipped by 4 bases and J by 8 bases; unmatched bases: 6. CDR3 sequence: CASSTDRADTIYF. CDR3 DNA: TGCGCCAGCAGCACAGACAGGGCGGACACCATATATTTT.

This clone was counted between two and nine times. This chain uses TRBV12-5 with TRBJ2-7; no firm D call. Germline lookup yields CDR1 LGHNT and CDR2 FRNRAP. V was clipped by 5 bases and J by 7 bases, with 9 bases between them. The CDR3 spans 11 residues. The CDR3 nucleotides are TGTGCTAGTGGTGTAAGTTATGAGCAGTACTTC. This gives the protein CASGVSYEQYF.

The CDR3: CASSYSITGSYNEQFF. CDR3 sequence (DNA): TGTGCCAGCAGTTACTCGATAACAGGGTCCTACAATGAGCAGTTCTTC. The chain combines TRBV6-5 with TRBJ2-1, with D maybe TRBD1 (6 bases). Trimming stripped 0 bases from V and 1 base from J, with 10 bases between. The CDR3 contains 16 residues. Germline values: CDR1 MNHEY, CDR2 SVGAGI.

CDR3 nucleotide sequence: TGCGCCAGCAGCCAATCCTGGACAGGGGGCGAAGACTATGGCTACACCTTC. Its translation: CASSQSWTGGEDYGYTF. V usage is TRBV4-3 and J usage is TRBJ1-2; TRBD1 aligns across 11 bases. CDR1 is LGHNA and CDR2 is YSLEER in the germline V gene. The CDR3 runs 17 residues. V lost 2 bases and J lost 3; bases outside the gene matches: 8.

V gene TRBV29-1 combines with J gene TRBJ1-1; D gene ambiguous. CDR1 SQVTM and CDR2 ANQGSEA come from the germline V gene. Trimming pared 7 bases from V and 4 bases from J, leaving 22 bases between. The CDR3 covers 15 residues. CDR3 sequence reads: CSGVGIDILGTEAFF. As DNA, the CDR3 is TGCAGCGGTGTAGGGATAGATATCTTAGGCACTGAAGCTTTCTTT. The complete variable domain, with remaining parts taken from reference TRBV29-1 and TRBJ1-1, reads SAVISQKPSRDICQRGTSLTIQCQVDSQVTMMFWYRQQPGQSLTLIATANQGSEATYESGFVIDKFPISRPNLTFSTLTVSNMSPEDSSIYLCSGVGIDILGTEAFFGQGTRLTVV.

The chain is built from TRBV28 and TRBJ2-7, with D possibly being TRBD2 (6 bases). Trimming shortened V by 3 bases and J by 6 bases, and 6 bases separated the two germline ends. The length of the CDR3 is 11 residues. CDR1 and CDR2 from the germline V gene are MDHEN and SYDVKM. CDR3 nucleotides: TGTGCCAGCAGTTTCGGGGGCGAGCAGTACTTC. Its protein product is CASSFGGEQYF.

The gene calls are TRBV7-9 and TRBJ1-1; D remains unclear. Germline V lookup: CDR1 SEHNR, CDR2 FQNEAQ (reference sequence). The V end lost 3 bases, the J end lost 0 bases, and 8 bases lay between the germline ends. CDR3 size: 14 residues. The CDR3 DNA reads TGTGCCAGCAGCTTTTACGGTTTGAACACTGAAGCTTTCTTT. Translated: CASSFYGLNTEAFF.

The chain combines TRBV4-1 with TRBJ2-7, with D perhaps matching TRBD1 (5 bases). This CDR3 comprises 16 residues. V was clipped by 0 bases and J by 4 bases, with 16 bases between them. Germline CDR1 reads MGHRA; CDR2 reads YSYEKL. The CDR3 protein is CASSQDVREKLYEQYF. The CDR3 nucleotides read TGCGCCAGCAGCCAAGATGTCAGGGAAAAGCTATACGAGCAGTACTTC.